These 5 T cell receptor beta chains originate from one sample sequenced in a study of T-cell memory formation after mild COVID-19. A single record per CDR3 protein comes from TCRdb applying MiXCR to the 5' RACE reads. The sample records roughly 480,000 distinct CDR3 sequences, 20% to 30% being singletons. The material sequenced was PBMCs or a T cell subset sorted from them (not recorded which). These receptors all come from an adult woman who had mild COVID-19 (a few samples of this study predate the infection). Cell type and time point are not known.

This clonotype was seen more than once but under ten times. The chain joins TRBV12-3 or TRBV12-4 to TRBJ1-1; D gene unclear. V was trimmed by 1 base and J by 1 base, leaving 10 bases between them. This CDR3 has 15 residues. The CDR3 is CASSLVLGPNTEAFF. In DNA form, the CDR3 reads TGTGCCAGCAGTTTAGTCCTCGGGCCGAACACTGAAGCTTTCTTT.

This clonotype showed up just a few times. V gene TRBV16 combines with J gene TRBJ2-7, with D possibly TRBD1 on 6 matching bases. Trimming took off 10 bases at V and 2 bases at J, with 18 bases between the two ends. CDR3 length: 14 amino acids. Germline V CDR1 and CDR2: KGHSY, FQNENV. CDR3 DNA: TGTGCCACCCGGAGTATAGGGGGTACCTACGAGCAGTACTTC. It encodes CATRSIGGTYEQYF.

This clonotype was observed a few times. The CDR3 sequence is CASSQDGPFDGYTF. CDR3 in DNA: TGTGCCAGCAGCCAAGATGGACCCTTTGATGGCTACACCTTC. J is TRBJ1-2 and V is TRBV3-1; unclear D gene. Germline V gene sequence: CDR1 LGHDT, CDR2 YNNKEL (reference sequence). This CDR3 spans 14 amino acids. V was pared by 0 bases and J by 6 bases, with 11 bases between.

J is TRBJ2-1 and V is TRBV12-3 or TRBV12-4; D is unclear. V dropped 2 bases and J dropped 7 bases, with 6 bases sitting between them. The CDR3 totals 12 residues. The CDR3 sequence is CASSLSVNEQFF. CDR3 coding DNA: TGTGCCAGCAGTTTATCGGTAAATGAGCAGTTCTTC.

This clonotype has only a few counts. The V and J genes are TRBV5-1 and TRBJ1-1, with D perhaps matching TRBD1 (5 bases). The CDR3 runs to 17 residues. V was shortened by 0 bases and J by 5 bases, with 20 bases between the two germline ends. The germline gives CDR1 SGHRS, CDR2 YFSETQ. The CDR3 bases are TGCGCCAGCAGCTTGGCTTGGGACTGGGCCGGCGAGACTGAAGCTTTCTTT. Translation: CASSLAWDWAGETEAFF.